This TCR beta chain is from a study of preoperative IRX-2 immunotherapy in early breast cancer. CDR1 and CDR2 from the germline V gene are SGHVS and FQNEAQ. Trimming left V 5 bases short and J 3 bases short, with 13 bases between. The CDR3 spans 14 residues. Some clones are missing from TCRdb's copy, which holds only in-frame ones; the method was immunoSEQ multiplex PCR. The profile covers around 88,000 clones, with around 86% appearing a single time and over 2% taken by the ten largest. The sample's treatment: preoperative locoregional IRX-2 cytokine immunotherapy. Patients received preoperative, locoregional IRX-2 cytokine immunotherapy in a phase Ib study.

The TCR was taken from a human donor with breast cancer. Sequencing used tumor tissue, obtained after IRX-2 immunotherapy. V usage is TRBV7-8 and J usage is TRBJ1-2; the D is unclear. As DNA, the CDR3 is TGTGCCAGCAGCCACCGGAATAAGGACTATGGCTACACCTTC. Encoded protein: CASSHRNKDYGYTF.